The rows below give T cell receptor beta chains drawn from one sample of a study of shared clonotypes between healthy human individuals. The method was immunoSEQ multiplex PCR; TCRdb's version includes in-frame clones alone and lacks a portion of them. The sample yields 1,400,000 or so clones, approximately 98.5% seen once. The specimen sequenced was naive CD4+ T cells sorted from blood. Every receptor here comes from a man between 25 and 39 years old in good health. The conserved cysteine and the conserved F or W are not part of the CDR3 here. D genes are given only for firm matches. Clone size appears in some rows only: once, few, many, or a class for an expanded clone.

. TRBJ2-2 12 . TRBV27 ASSFIYATGELF
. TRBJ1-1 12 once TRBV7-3 ASSSDRANTEAF
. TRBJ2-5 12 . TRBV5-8 ASSLAGVGETQY
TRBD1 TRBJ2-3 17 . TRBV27 ASSLIIGGPGQGSDTQY
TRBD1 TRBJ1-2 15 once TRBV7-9 ASSLQGGLGANYGYT
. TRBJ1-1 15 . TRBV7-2 ASSLIWGRGGETEAF
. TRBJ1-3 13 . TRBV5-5 ASSGAGSSGNTIY
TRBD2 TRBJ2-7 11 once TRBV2 ASSRLAAKRQY
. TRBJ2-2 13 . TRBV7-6 ASSLSAGSNGELF
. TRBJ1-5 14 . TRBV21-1 ASSKGGSYSNQPQH
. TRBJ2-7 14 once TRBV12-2 ASRLETGDDSYEQY
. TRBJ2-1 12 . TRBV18 ASSPQATHNEQF
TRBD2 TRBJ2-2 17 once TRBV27 ASSLSSRGGRPLTGELF
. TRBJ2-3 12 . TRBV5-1 ASTGLAGTDTQY
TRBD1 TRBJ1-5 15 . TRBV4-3 ASSPGPDRGWNQPQH
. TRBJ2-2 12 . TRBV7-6 ASSLISATGELF
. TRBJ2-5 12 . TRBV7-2 ASSLESRFQTQY
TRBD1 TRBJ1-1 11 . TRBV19 ASSGTANTEAF
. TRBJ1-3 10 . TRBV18 ASSPPRGTIY
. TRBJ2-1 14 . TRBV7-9 ASSLGVGRIYNEQF
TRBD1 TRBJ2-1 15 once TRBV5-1 ASSSTTGYRSYNEQF
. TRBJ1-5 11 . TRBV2 ASRPGHNQPQH
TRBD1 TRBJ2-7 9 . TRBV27 ASSDRAGQY
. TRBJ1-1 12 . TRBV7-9 ASSLGTRGTEAF
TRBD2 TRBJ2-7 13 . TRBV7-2 ASSYSSGLSYEQY
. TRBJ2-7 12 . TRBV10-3 AISRSQEYYEQY
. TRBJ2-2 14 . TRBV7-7 ASSLARAMGPGELF
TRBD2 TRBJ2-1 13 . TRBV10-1 ASSHGLAGAYEQF
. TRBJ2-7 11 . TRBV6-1 ASSVSNPYEQY
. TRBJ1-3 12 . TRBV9 ASSMGGSGNTIY
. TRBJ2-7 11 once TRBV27 AVQGYNAYEQY
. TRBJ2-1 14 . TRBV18 ASSPTMTQNTNEQF
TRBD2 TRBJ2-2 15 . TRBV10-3 AIRRGGLAGGPGELF